The next 4 T cell receptor beta chains were all read from a single sample in a study of blood T cell repertoires in COVID-19. Assay: immunoSEQ multiplex PCR; the TCRdb copy retains only in-frame clones and omits some. The data show roughly 230,000 clones, around 90% seen once. The source material was peripheral blood. The receptor source for this set is a woman aged 60 to 75 with COVID-19, enrolled during active disease.

V gene TRBV4-1 combines with J gene TRBJ1-2, with 8 bases lining up with TRBD1. V shed 4 bases, J shed 5 bases, and the junction held 9 bases outside the gene matches. This CDR3 comprises 15 residues. Looked up from germline, CDR1 is MGHRA and CDR2 is YSYEKL. CDR3 amino acids: CASSPSAGGTYGYTF. Written as DNA, the CDR3 is TGCGCCAGCAGCCCCTCGGCAGGGGGCACTTATGGCTACACCTTC.

The chain is built from TRBV6-1 and TRBJ2-5; 10 bases agree with TRBD2. The CDR3 runs 14 residues. The germline CDR1 and CDR2 sequences are MNHNS and SASEGT. J lost 5 bases, V lost 3 bases, and 3 bases had no gene match. Written as DNA, the CDR3 is TGTGCCAGCAGTGATAGCGGGGGGAGGGAGACCCAGTACTTC. Its translation: CASSDSGGRETQYF.

This chain uses TRBV11-1 with TRBJ2-3, with 8 bases aligning to TRBD2. CDR1 and CDR2 (germline): SGHAT, FQDESV (reference sequence). V lost 6 bases to trimming and J lost 0 bases; unmatched junction nucleotides: 5. CDR3 length: 15 amino acids. In DNA form, the CDR3 reads TGTGCCAGCAGACCCAAGCGGGGGAGCACAGATACGCAGTATTTT. It translates to CASRPKRGSTDTQYF. The complete variable domain, with remaining parts taken from reference TRBV11-1 and TRBJ2-3, reads EAEVAQSPRYKITEKSQAVAFWCDPISGHATLYWYRQILGQGPELLVQFQDESVVDDSQLPKDRFSAERLKGVDSTLKIQPAELGDSAMYLCASRPKRGSTDTQYFGPGTRLTVL.

The V gene is TRBV7-3, the J gene TRBJ1-1, with 7 bases aligning to TRBD1. The CDR3 length is 13 residues. Germline CDR1 reads SGHTA; CDR2 reads FQGTGA. The J segment lost 5 bases and the V segment lost 5 bases, leaving 5 bases of the junction unmatched. In DNA, the CDR3 is TGTGCCAGCAGCAAACGACAGGGAACTGAAGCTTTCTTT. Translating gives CASSKRQGTEAFF.